These T cell receptor beta chains were read from a single sample in a study of CD8+ T cells in alopecia areata. Sequenced by immunoSEQ multiplex PCR; TCRdb stores in-frame clones only, minus some. Of 90,000 to 100,000 clones in the sample, roughly 41% were seen once. Sequences were obtained from CD4+ T cells sorted from blood. The receptors come from a human donor with alopecia areata. The CDR3 runs from the conserved cysteine through the conserved F or W. The D gene is left open where the match is weak. Clone size is stated in some rows and not others, as once, few, many or a class when expanded.

v_gene	abundance	d_gene	j_gene	CDR3aa	CDR3nt
TRBV11-2	.	TRBD1	TRBJ2-7	CASSLDRRGGSAYEQYF	TGTGCCAGCAGCTTAGATCGAAGAGGGGGCTCTGCCTACGAGCAGTACTTC
TRBV7-9	few	TRBD2	TRBJ2-1	CASSLGRTRNNEQFF	TGTGCCAGCAGTTTGGGTCGGACTAGGAACAATGAGCAGTTCTTC
TRBV29-1	.	TRBD1	TRBJ1-6	CSVRTGANSPLHF	TGCAGCGTACGGACAGGGGCAAATTCACCCCTCCACTTT
TRBV2	few	.	TRBJ1-2	CASSPGQTRSGYTF	TGTGCCAGCAGCCCGGGCCAGACGAGGTCTGGCTACACCTTC
TRBV29-1	.	.	TRBJ2-2	CSVLARSGNTGELFF	TGCAGCGTTCTGGCTCGGAGCGGGAACACCGGGGAGCTGTTTTTT
TRBV10-3	.	TRBD1	TRBJ2-2	CAISVTGGYNTGELFF	TGTGCCATCAGTGTTACAGGGGGTTACAACACCGGGGAGCTGTTTTTT
TRBV7-9	few	TRBD1	TRBJ1-2	CASSLTDRGYGYTF	TGTGCCAGCAGCTTAACGGACAGGGGCTATGGCTACACCTTC
TRBV5-1	.	TRBD2	TRBJ2-1	CASSLYAGRDNEQFF	TGCGCCAGCAGCTTGTATGCAGGGAGGGACAATGAGCAGTTCTTC
TRBV7-8	.	.	TRBJ2-7	CASSYGSGPANYEQYF	TGTGCCAGCAGCTACGGATCCGGGCCAGCCAACTACGAGCAGTACTTC
TRBV5-6	once	TRBD1	TRBJ1-6	CASSRDRGSANSPLHF	TGTGCCAGCAGTAGGGACAGGGGAAGCGCTAATTCACCCCTCCACTTT
TRBV19	.	.	TRBJ2-1	CASSMARQSYNEQFF	TGTGCCAGTAGTATGGCCAGGCAGTCCTACAATGAGCAGTTCTTC